These 27 T cell receptor beta chains were sequenced from one sample in a study of response to subunit inactivated influenza vaccine. TCRdb called the RT-PCR reads again in MiXCR, with one record for every CDR3 protein. Seen here are approximately 730,000 distinct CDR3 sequences, 14% observed once, and the top ten hold 6% to 8%. Sequencing was performed on PBMCs from blood, taken 14 to 15 days before vaccination. These receptors all stem from a man aged 50-59 years who received an inactivated influenza vaccine.

The chain has TRBV3-1 and TRBJ1-2; D might be TRBD1 (6 bases). Trimming removed 0 bases at V and 7 bases at J, with 15 bases between. CDR1 LGHDT and CDR2 YNNKEL come from the germline V gene (reference sequence). This CDR3 spans 15 amino acids. The CDR3 loop reads CASSQEGGTTLGYTF. CDR3 nucleotide sequence: TGTGCCAGCAGCCAAGAGGGGGGCACGACACTTGGCTACACCTTC.

This clonotype has a handful of counts. At one end the junction does not follow the germline gene, possibly because of a read error. The V gene is TRBV7-9, the J gene TRBJ1-2, with 7 bases identical to TRBD1. The CDR3 runs 15 residues. Germline CDR1 reads SEHNR; CDR2 reads FQNEAQ (reference sequence). CDR3 DNA: TGTGCCAGCAGCTACGCTGACAGGGATTTTAATGGCAACACCTTC. Its translation is CASSYADRDFNGNTF.

This clonotype was detected only a few times. The V and J genes are TRBV19 and TRBJ2-3, with 10 positions matching TRBD2. V dropped 8 bases and J dropped 2; count of bases not matched to a gene: 1. This CDR3 has 13 residues. Germline assignment: CDR1 LNHDA and CDR2 SQIVND (reference sequence). The CDR3 DNA reads as TGTGCCAGTGGACTAGCGGTCACAGATACGCAGTATTTT. Protein sequence: CASGLAVTDTQYF.

This clonotype has only a few counts. The V call is TRBV29-1, the J call TRBJ2-1, with TRBD2 matching over 11 bases. V gave up 0 bases and J gave up 8 bases; unmatched junction bases: 9. CDR1 is SQVTM and CDR2 is ANQGSEA in the germline V gene. The CDR3 is made up of 16 amino acids. The CDR3 region is CSVEDDSGRAFDEQFF. The CDR3 coding sequence is TGCAGCGTTGAAGATGATAGCGGGAGGGCCTTTGATGAGCAGTTCTTC.

CDR3 residues: CASSSGLAGGRETQYF. CDR3 DNA: TGCGCCAGCAGCTCGGGACTAGCGGGGGGCAGGGAGACCCAGTACTTC. The genes are TRBV5-1 and TRBJ2-5; 15 bases map to TRBD2. The V gene end was trimmed by 3 bases and the J gene end by 5 bases; junction bases not matched to a gene: 5. Germline V gene lookup returns CDR1 SGHRS and CDR2 YFSETQ. The CDR3 consists of 16 residues.

This clonotype came up many times. The chain is built from TRBV12-3 or TRBV12-4 and TRBJ1-1; D is possibly TRBD1 (5 bases). This CDR3 has 14 amino acids. Trimming cost V 5 bases and J 5 bases, with 15 bases left between them. DNA for the CDR3: TGTGCCAGCAGTCGGAGACAGATGGGGACTGAAGCTTTCTTT. This codes for CASSRRQMGTEAFF.

Only a few counts were recorded for this clonotype. CDR3 residues: CASSYVPNQPQHF. The CDR3 DNA follows: TGTGCCAGCAGTTACGTGCCCAATCAGCCCCAGCATTTT. The V and J genes are TRBV6-5 and TRBJ1-5; the D is unclear. V gave up 2 bases and J gave up 3 bases, with 5 bases separating them. CDR3 length: 13 amino acids. In germline, CDR1 is MNHEY, CDR2 SVGAGI.

This clonotype was counted only a few times. The V call is TRBV29-1, the J call TRBJ2-3; 14 bases line up with TRBD2. Per the germline V gene, CDR1 is SQVTM and CDR2 is ANQGSEA. V lost 7 bases and J lost 6; bases outside the gene matches: 3. There are 13 residues in the CDR3. The CDR3 spells CSARTSGRDTQYF. The DNA for the CDR3 is TGCAGCGCCAGGACTAGCGGGAGGGATACGCAGTATTTT.

The rearrangement joins TRBV2 to TRBJ2-7; a possible D gene is TRBD1 (5 bases). CDR3 length: 13 residues. Germline-derived CDR1 and CDR2 are SNHLY and FYNNEI. V was shortened by 3 bases and J by 2 bases, with 8 bases between the two germline ends. CDR3 in DNA: TGTGCCAGCAGTGACAGGGCCGCCTACGAGCAGTACTTC. It yields the protein CASSDRAAYEQYF.

A few counts support this clonotype. The junction and the germline gene differ at one end; a read error may be behind it. The V gene is TRBV7-2, the J gene TRBJ2-1; D is perhaps TRBD1 or TRBD2 (5 bases each). CDR1 is SGHTA, CDR2 FQGNSA, per germline. This CDR3 is 14 amino acids long. For the CDR3, the DNA is TGTGCCAGCAGCTTAGGGGGTCGAGGGGTGGAGCGAGTATTC. Protein: CASSLGGRGVERVF.

This clonotype was seen only a few times. The rearrangement joins TRBV4-1 to TRBJ2-3; TRBD2 aligns across 9 bases. Germline CDR1 is MGHRA and CDR2 is YSYEKL. With V trimmed by 2 bases and J by 6 bases, 12 bases remained unmatched. This CDR3 contains 17 residues. CDR3 sequence reads: CASSQMGLARVGDTQYF. Here the CDR3 DNA reads TGCGCCAGCAGCCAAATGGGACTAGCCCGGGTTGGGGATACGCAGTATTTT.

The V gene is TRBV12-3 or TRBV12-4, the J gene TRBJ2-3, with D perhaps TRBD2 (5 bases). This CDR3 is built from 14 residues. The V end lost 5 bases, the J end lost 0 bases, and 9 bases lay between the germline ends. CDR3 sequence (DNA): TGTGCCAGCAGTCCGAGGGATAGCACAGATACGCAGTATTTT. It specifies CASSPRDSTDTQYF.

V usage is TRBV7-9 and J usage is TRBJ2-1; D not certain. Germline assignment: CDR1 SEHNR and CDR2 FQNEAQ (reference sequence). The V end was cut by 3 bases, the J end by 12 bases, with 9 bases between. The CDR3 length is 11 residues. The CDR3 nucleotides read TGTGCCAGCAGCTTTAACTCGGGGCAGTTCTTC. This gives the protein CASSFNSGQFF.

In this sample, this clonotype turned up a few times. In DNA, the CDR3 is TGCAGTGCTAGCCCCCTGGCGGGAGGGCCAAATGAGCAGTTCTTC. This sequence encodes CSASPLAGGPNEQFF. The chain combines TRBV20-1 with TRBJ2-1, with 9 nucleotides matching TRBD2. V was clipped by 3 bases and J by 7 bases; unmatched bases: 10. Germline V gene lookup returns CDR1 DFQATT and CDR2 SNEGSKA (reference sequence). The CDR3 loop spans 15 amino acids.

This clonotype was seen a few times. The chain carries TRBV9 and TRBJ2-3, with TRBD2 matching over 7 bases. V lost 0 bases, J lost 2 bases, and 12 bases stayed unmatched. The germline gives CDR1 SGDLS, CDR2 YYNGEE. This CDR3 has 18 residues. CDR3 loop: CASSVVGTTSAYTDTQYF. CDR3 DNA: TGTGCCAGCAGCGTAGTAGGGACCACTAGCGCGTACACAGATACGCAGTATTTT.

This clonotype was picked up a small number of times. The V call is TRBV20-1, the J call TRBJ2-2; 8 positions agree with TRBD2. From germline, CDR1 is DFQATT and CDR2 SNEGSKA (reference sequence). The CDR3 runs to 16 residues. Unmatched junction bases numbered 7, after V lost 0 bases and J lost 4 bases. CDR3 in amino acids: CSARDQRLASTGELFF. The CDR3 coding sequence is TGCAGTGCTAGAGATCAAAGACTAGCGAGCACCGGGGAGCTGTTTTTT.

This clonotype was counted between two and nine times. The chain is built from TRBV11-2 and TRBJ2-3; 9 nucleotides match TRBD2. Germline V gives CDR1 SGHAT, CDR2 FQNNGV. This CDR3 is built from 18 residues. The V gene end was trimmed by 5 bases and the J gene end by 2 bases; junction bases not matched to a gene: 14. DNA for the CDR3: TGTGCCAGCAGCGAGGGCTGGGGAGGCGGGAGGGACACAGATACGCAGTATTTT. Protein product: CASSEGWGGGRDTDTQYF. Drawing the rest from reference TRBV11-2 and TRBJ2-3, the complete variable domain is EAGVAQSPRYKIIEKRQSVAFWCNPISGHATLYWYQQILGQGPKLLIQFQNNGVVDDSQLPKDRFSAERLKGVDSTLKIQPAKLEDSAVYLCASSEGWGGGRDTDTQYFGPGTRLTVL.

The rearrangement links TRBV5-1 to TRBJ1-3; D possibly corresponds to TRBD1 (6 bases). Germline V lookup: CDR1 SGHRS, CDR2 YFSETQ. This CDR3 has 17 residues. Trimming left V 1 base short and J 0 bases short, with 14 bases between. The CDR3 DNA is TGCGCCAGCAGCTTGTTGCCAGGGGCTCTCTCTGGAAACACCATATATTTT. Protein: CASSLLPGALSGNTIYF.

This clonotype has only a few counts. This rearrangement joins TRBV20-1 to TRBJ1-1; 9 bases are shared with TRBD1. Trimming took 4 bases from V and 4 from J; bases not matched to a gene: 7. Looked up from germline, CDR1 is DFQATT and CDR2 is SNEGSKA (reference sequence). The CDR3 runs to 14 residues. The CDR3 region is CSATTGGLGTEAFF. The CDR3 DNA is TGCAGTGCTACTACAGGGGGCCTCGGCACTGAAGCTTTCTTT.

V and J are TRBV7-8 and TRBJ2-5; D ambiguous. The CDR3 runs to 9 residues. Germline assignment: CDR1 SGHVS and CDR2 FQNEAQ. Deletions cut 11 bases from V and 5 bases from J, with 6 bases between. The CDR3 nucleotides are TGTGCCCCAGCGGAGACCCAGTACTTC. Amino acid sequence: CAPAETQYF. The full variable domain, completed using reference TRBV7-8 and TRBJ2-5, is GAGVSQSPRYKVAKRGQDVALRCDPISGHVSLFWYQQALGQGPEFLTYFQNEAQLDKSGLPSDRFFAERPEGSVSTLKIQRTQQEDSAVYLCAPAETQYFGPGTRLLVL.

This clonotype was seen a handful of times. This chain uses TRBV19 with TRBJ1-5; D is uncertain. V was shortened by 5 bases and J by 0 bases, with 14 bases between the two germline ends. Germline-derived CDR1 and CDR2 are LNHDA and SQIVND (reference sequence). The CDR3 is 16 amino acids. The CDR3 sequence: CASSLLGRYSNQPQHF. CDR3 nucleotide sequence: TGTGCCAGTAGTCTTCTCGGCAGGTATAGCAATCAGCCCCAGCATTTT.

This clonotype turned up a few times. This chain links TRBV29-1 with TRBJ2-7, with no clear D. This CDR3 spans 14 amino acids. The V end was cut by 4 bases, the J end by 0 bases, with 13 bases between. CDR1 is SQVTM, CDR2 ANQGSEA, per germline. In DNA, the CDR3 is TGCAGCGTTGGGTCAGCCCTAAGCTCCTACGAGCAGTACTTC. Translated, it gives CSVGSALSSYEQYF.

The chain recombines TRBV12-3 or TRBV12-4 with TRBJ1-6; the match to TRBD1 covers 8 bases. V was pared by 6 bases and J by 3 bases, with 4 bases of the junction left unmatched. The CDR3 runs 15 residues. This chain's CDR3 is CASRPTGGYNSPLHF. DNA for the CDR3: TGTGCCAGCAGACCCACAGGGGGCTATAATTCACCCCTCCACTTT.

The table lists this clonotype with a few counts. The gene calls are TRBV7-2 and TRBJ1-6; D call uncertain. V was clipped by 4 bases and J by 7 bases, with 8 bases between them. CDR1 and CDR2 (germline): SGHTA, FQGNSA. The CDR3 has 13 residues. The CDR3 DNA is TGTGCCAGCAGCTCCCCCGGGAATTCACCCCTCCACTTT. Translated: CASSSPGNSPLHF.

This clonotype has a handful of counts. This sequence joins TRBV20-1 and TRBJ2-3; 7 bases align to TRBD2. Germline-derived CDR1 and CDR2 are DFQATT and SNEGSKA (reference sequence). This CDR3 region has 15 residues. With V trimmed by 4 bases and J by 1 base, 8 bases remained unmatched. In nucleotides, the CDR3 is TGCAGTGCTATGGCGGGAGTCGTTGGCACAGATACGCAGTATTTT. Translating it yields CSAMAGVVGTDTQYF.

The rearrangement uses TRBV6-6 and TRBJ2-1; D call uncertain. CDR3 size: 12 residues. Trimming left V 7 bases short and J 7 bases short, with 11 bases between. The germline CDR1 and CDR2 sequences are MNHNY and SVGAGI (reference sequence). The CDR3 loop is CASNNPGNEQFF. The CDR3 DNA reads TGTGCCAGCAATAATCCCGGAAATGAGCAGTTCTTC.

There are a few counts of this clonotype. The gene calls are TRBV5-6 and TRBJ2-1, with 8 bases fitting TRBD2. Trimming cost V 1 base and J 5 bases; bases outside gene matches: 5. The CDR3 is 15 residues long. The germline V gene has CDR1 SGHDT and CDR2 YYEEEE. In DNA form, the CDR3 reads TGTGCCAGCAGCTTGTCTGGGACTAGTCACAATGAGCAGTTCTTC. This sequence encodes CASSLSGTSHNEQFF.